The 24 T cell receptor beta chains below were found in one sample sequenced in a study of cytomegalovirus exposure and HLA in healthy donors (dated by TCRdb to the late 2010s). Libraries were made using the immunoSEQ multiplex PCR assay. For the multiplex PCR, a mixture combining 60 forward primers for TCR Vbeta segments and 13 reverse primers for TCR Jbeta segments was used. Entries here come from immuneACCESS through TCRdb and include only in-frame sequences with V and J called. Some clones fail to appear in such tables; in the studies checked, an unresolved V gene covers under half of the shortfall, and the cause of the remainder is unknown. The sample has nearly 110,000 clones on record, about 76% of them singletons. Roughly 6% of the sample comes from the top ten. The sample was PBMCs. The receptors were sampled from a woman aged 45-65 years in good health and CMV-seropositive.

This clone was detected once. This chain joins TRBV2 and TRBJ2-1, with TRBD2 matching 7 bases. The trim removed 1 base at V and 0 bases at J, leaving 6 bases unmatched. The CDR3 is made up of 17 amino acids. CDR1 and CDR2 (germline): SNHLY, FYNNEI. The CDR3 protein is CASSEGEGMSSYNEQFF. CDR3 nucleotides: TGTGCCAGCAGTGAAGGGGAGGGAATGAGCTCCTACAATGAGCAGTTCTTC.

This clone was seen once. The CDR3 region is CASSEGSGFFRQPQHF. CDR3 nucleotide sequence: TGTGCCAGCAGTGAAGGGAGCGGTTTCTTTAGACAGCCCCAGCATTTT. This chain uses TRBV6-1 with TRBJ1-5; D not resolved. The CDR3 has 16 amino acids. The ends were cut back, 1 base at V and 7 bases at J, with 17 bases in the middle. Germline V gene lookup returns CDR1 MNHNS and CDR2 SASEGT.

The chain carries TRBV4-1 and TRBJ1-1; tentative D call: TRBD1 (5 bases). Germline V gene lookup returns CDR1 MGHRA and CDR2 YSYEKL. V shed 3 bases and J shed 0 bases, with 11 bases lying between them. The CDR3 is 15 amino acids. CDR3 region: CASSHRQSLNTEAFF. CDR3 coding DNA: TGCGCCAGCAGCCACCGACAGAGTCTGAACACTGAAGCTTTCTTT.

This chain connects TRBV5-4 to TRBJ2-3; TRBD2 agrees at 7 bases. J was trimmed by 5 bases and V by 7 bases; bases with no gene match: 7. The germline gives CDR1 SGHNT, CDR2 YYREEE (reference sequence). This CDR3 is built from 13 residues. As DNA, the CDR3 is TGTGCCAGCGGGGGGGTGTGGGGAGATACGCAGTATTTT. Its protein product is CASGGVWGDTQYF.

The sample holds a few counts of this clone. The rearrangement uses TRBV25-1 and TRBJ2-5; 7 positions agree with TRBD1. J lost 0 bases, V lost 6 bases, and 13 bases had no gene match. CDR3 size: 17 residues. Germline CDR1 and CDR2: MGHDK and SYGVNS. CDR3 bases: TGTGCCAGCAGGACCAGGGGGACAGCCATGTACCAAGAGACCCAGTACTTC. The encoded protein is CASRTRGTAMYQETQYF.

V gene TRBV28 combines with J gene TRBJ2-7, with 7 bases lining up with TRBD1. The CDR3 contains 14 residues. Germline trimming cut 4 bases from V and 4 bases from J; bases unmatched to any gene: 7. Per germline, CDR1 MDHEN and CDR2 SYDVKM. The CDR3 protein is CASSWDRPTYEQYF. CDR3 sequence (DNA): TGTGCCAGCAGTTGGGACAGACCAACGTACGAGCAGTACTTC.

The chain has TRBV28 and TRBJ2-3; D unresolved. The CDR3 totals 14 residues. Trimming took off 5 bases at V and 0 bases at J, with 9 bases between the two ends. The germline gives CDR1 MDHEN, CDR2 SYDVKM. The DNA for the CDR3 is TGTGCCAGCAGTCCCAGATCTAGCACAGATACGCAGTATTTT. This codes for CASSPRSSTDTQYF.

This chain joins TRBV7-8 and TRBJ2-7, with a tentative D call TRBD1 (5 bases). The CDR3 has 14 amino acids. In germline, CDR1 is SGHVS, CDR2 FQNEAQ. Trimming pared 1 base from V and 3 bases from J, leaving 10 bases between. Here the CDR3 reads CASSLDTGYYEQYF. CDR3 nucleotides: TGTGCCAGCAGCTTAGATACAGGCTACTACGAGCAGTACTTC.

This clone was detected once. The V call is TRBV28, the J call TRBJ2-7, with 15 bases identical to TRBD2. The V segment lost 6 bases and the J segment 1 base; nucleotides outside the gene matches: 13. Germline CDR1 is MDHEN and CDR2 is SYDVKM. The CDR3 has 19 residues. CDR3 amino acids: CASSSQGLAGGLLSYEQYF. The CDR3 bases are TGTGCCAGCAGCTCGCAAGGACTAGCGGGGGGGCTTTTATCCTACGAGCAGTACTTC.

The V call is TRBV4-1, the J call TRBJ1-1; 9 bases are a match to TRBD1. The CDR3 runs to 15 residues. Germline V CDR1 and CDR2: MGHRA, YSYEKL. The V gene end was trimmed by 4 bases and the J gene end by 7 bases; junction bases not matched to a gene: 10. The CDR3 coding sequence is TGCGCCAGCAGCCTTGAAGACAGGGGGACAATTGAAGCTTTCTTT. Amino acids: CASSLEDRGTIEAFF.

This clone was counted between two and nine times. The rearrangement uses TRBV6-5 and TRBJ1-4; D possibly corresponds to TRBD1 (5 bases). With 0 bases removed from V and 5 bases from J, the gap between germline ends came to 7 bases. This CDR3 has 14 amino acids. Germline CDR1 reads MNHEY; CDR2 reads SVGAGI. CDR3 sequence: CASSYSTENEKLFF. For the CDR3, the DNA is TGTGCCAGCAGTTACTCGACAGAGAATGAAAAACTGTTTTTT.

The rearrangement joins TRBV30 to TRBJ1-1, with 10 bases matching TRBD1. CDR1 is GTSNPN, CDR2 SVGIG, per germline (reference sequence). V shed 4 bases, J shed 5 bases, and the junction held 13 bases outside the gene matches. This CDR3 is 16 amino acids long. CDR3 sequence: CAWNWDRGSGRTEAFF. DNA of the CDR3: TGTGCCTGGAACTGGGACAGGGGTTCGGGTAGAACTGAAGCTTTCTTT.

V is TRBV5-4 and J is TRBJ1-1, with D tentatively TRBD1 (5 bases). Germline V gene data show CDR1 as SGHNT and CDR2 as YYREEE (reference sequence). With 0 bases removed from V and 0 bases from J, the gap between germline ends came to 9 bases. This CDR3 has 15 amino acids. The CDR3 loop reads CASSLVAGMNTEAFF. CDR3 coding DNA: TGTGCCAGCAGCTTGGTGGCAGGGATGAACACTGAAGCTTTCTTT.

Only a few counts were recorded for this clone. The chain uses TRBV30 and TRBJ1-4; 7 bases match TRBD1. The J segment lost 5 bases and the V segment lost 4 bases, leaving 4 bases of the junction unmatched. The germline gives CDR1 GTSNPN, CDR2 SVGIG (reference sequence). The CDR3 extends over 13 amino acids. Here the CDR3 reads CAWMDRLNEKLFF. The CDR3 bases are TGTGCCTGGATGGACAGGTTAAATGAAAAACTGTTTTTT. The full variable domain, completed using reference TRBV30 and TRBJ1-4, is SQTIHQWPATLVQPVGSPLSLECTVEGTSNPNLYWYRQAAGRGLQLLFYSVGIGQISSEVPQNLSASRPQDRQFILSSKKLLLSDSGFYLCAWMDRLNEKLFFGSGTQLSVL.

V is TRBV9 and J is TRBJ1-5; TRBD1 matches 7 bases. The CDR3 has 14 residues. V shed 5 bases and J 4 bases; nucleotides not matched to a gene: 6. CDR1 is SGDLS, CDR2 YYNGEE, per germline. CDR3 in amino acids: CASSPQGVNQPQHF. In nucleotides, the CDR3 is TGTGCCAGCAGTCCTCAGGGGGTAAATCAGCCCCAGCATTTT.

DNA of the CDR3: TGTGCCAGCAGTGAGGCATTTAACACCGGGGAGCTGTTTTTT. Encoded protein: CASSEAFNTGELFF. The gene calls are TRBV6-1 and TRBJ2-2; D call uncertain. This CDR3 comprises 14 residues. V was shortened by 3 bases and J by 2 bases, with 7 bases between the two germline ends. Germline V gene lookup returns CDR1 MNHNS and CDR2 SASEGT.

The V gene is TRBV28, the J gene TRBJ1-6; D gene unclear. Trimming cost V 2 bases and J 8 bases, with 10 bases left between them. There are 14 residues in the CDR3. The germline V gene encodes CDR1 MDHEN and CDR2 SYDVKM. The CDR3 nucleotides read TGTGCCAGCAGTTTAGGGCGGGCTGATTCACCCCTCCACTTT. Translated, it gives CASSLGRADSPLHF.

V and J are TRBV4-3 and TRBJ2-1; TRBD1 is a possible D gene (5 bases). In germline, CDR1 is LGHNA, CDR2 YSLEER. CDR3 length: 16 amino acids. Trimming took 0 bases from V and 5 from J, leaving 14 bases between them. Here the CDR3 reads CASSQDLGAGNNEQFF. The DNA for the CDR3 is TGCGCCAGCAGCCAAGATCTTGGGGCAGGGAACAATGAGCAGTTCTTC.

The chain links TRBV6-4 to TRBJ1-2, with 8 bases matching TRBD1. Looked up from germline, CDR1 is MRHNA and CDR2 is SNTAGT. There are 14 residues in the CDR3. With V trimmed by 9 bases and J by 10 bases, 16 bases remained unmatched. Here the CDR3 reads CARPQRQGRHPYTF. In nucleotides, the CDR3 is TGTGCCAGACCACAACGACAGGGGCGGCATCCCTACACCTTC.

The rearrangement uses TRBV5-4 and TRBJ2-5, with 9 bases fitting TRBD1. The J call is doubtful: the DNA matches TRBJ2-7 better. The germline V gene encodes CDR1 SGHNT and CDR2 YYREEE (reference sequence). The CDR3 sequence is 14 residues long. The CDR3 is CASSGRDRADEQYF. The DNA for the CDR3 is TGTGCCAGCAGCGGCCGGGACAGGGCTGACGAGCAGTACTTC.

The V gene is TRBV15, the J gene TRBJ1-6; tentative D call: TRBD1 (5 bases). V gave up 0 bases and J gave up 5 bases, with 14 bases separating them. Germline values: CDR1 LNHNV, CDR2 YYDKDF (reference sequence). The CDR3 is made up of 17 amino acids. CDR3 coding DNA: TGTGCCACCAGCAGAGAGGTCAGGGCGGCAGATAATTCACCCCTCCACTTT. Encoded protein: CATSREVRAADNSPLHF.

The J gene is TRBJ1-2, the V gene TRBV30; D is uncertain. This CDR3 region has 12 residues. The germline V and J ends were trimmed by 1 base and 5 bases, with 8 bases remaining between them. Germline CDR1 and CDR2: GTSNPN and SVGIG (reference sequence). The CDR3 loop is CAWSGIRYGYTF. CDR3 nucleotide sequence: TGTGCCTGGAGTGGAATTCGGTATGGCTACACCTTC.

There are a few counts of this clone. The chain is built from TRBV6-1 and TRBJ1-2; D uncertain. V was shortened by 0 bases and J by 4 bases, with 9 bases between the two germline ends. This CDR3 comprises 14 residues. Germline V gene sequence: CDR1 MNHNS, CDR2 SASEGT. The CDR3 spells CASSEALAVYGYTF. DNA of the CDR3: TGTGCCAGCAGTGAAGCGCTAGCAGTCTATGGCTACACCTTC.

This rearrangement joins TRBV10-3 to TRBJ1-5; D is uncertain. Germline CDR1 is ENHRY and CDR2 is SYGVKD. The CDR3 is 15 residues long. Trimming pared 6 bases from V and 0 bases from J, leaving 12 bases between. This chain's CDR3 is CAIRPEGNSNQPQHF. CDR3 bases: TGTGCCATCAGACCAGAGGGTAATAGCAATCAGCCCCAGCATTTT.